Listed below are T cell receptor beta chains from one sample, sequenced in a study of blood T cell repertoires in COVID-19. Profiling relied on immunoSEQ multiplex PCR, and the TCRdb table lists in-frame clones only, not all of them. The sample contains 95,000 or so clones, around 86% of which appear only once. The sequenced sample was peripheral blood. The receptors were sampled from a woman aged 70 to 79 with acute or convalescent COVID-19. Each CDR3 is given with its conserved first and last residue. The D gene is left open where the match is weak. Size is omitted from some rows. Given values are once, few, many or a class for expanded clones.

D,J,V,size,DNA,CDR3
NA,TRBJ1-1,TRBV18,NA,TGTGCCAGCTCACCAGACATCTTGGACACTGAAGCTTTCTTT,CASSPDILDTEAFF
NA,TRBJ1-4,TRBV4-1,NA,TGCGCCAGCAGCTCCACTGGCGGGGCCGTGGATGAAAAACTGTTTTTT,CASSSTGGAVDEKLFF
NA,TRBJ1-2,TRBV1,NA,TGCACCAGCAGCCGGACAGGGACCTATGGCTACACCTTC,CTSSRTGTYGYTF
NA,TRBJ1-5,TRBV24-1,NA,TGTGCCACCAGTGACCGGCGGAGCCAGCCCCAGCATTTT,CATSDRRSQPQHF
NA,TRBJ1-3,TRBV7-8,NA,TGTGCCAGCAGCTTAGTCGGCAGGTCTGGAAACACCATATATTTT,CASSLVGRSGNTIYF
TRBD2,TRBJ2-7,TRBV7-2,few,TGTGCCAGCAGCTTAGTCGCTAGCGGTACCTACGAGCAGTACTTC,CASSLVASGTYEQYF
NA,TRBJ2-5,TRBV14,NA,TGTGCCAGCAGCCATAGAAACGTAGGGGTGGATGAGACCCAGTACTTC,CASSHRNVGVDETQYF
TRBD1,TRBJ1-1,TRBV5-6,NA,TGTGCCAGCAGCCGGGACAGGATGTCGAGGCCGGGGGTCGAAGCTTTCTTT,CASSRDRMSRPGVEAFF
TRBD2,TRBJ2-5,TRBV3-1/TRBV3-2,NA,TGTGCCAGCAGCCGGACTAGCGGGGAGACCCAGTACTTC,CASSRTSGETQYF
TRBD1,TRBJ1-1,TRBV5-5,NA,TGTGCCAGCGAGCCTAAACCTACAGGGGGCATCGGGAAAGCTTTCTTT,CASEPKPTGGIGKAFF
NA,TRBJ1-5,TRBV28,NA,TGTGCCAGCAACCCAGGGGACCTTACCATTCAGATCTATAGCAATCAGCCCCAGCATTTT,CASNPGDLTIQIYSNQPQHF
NA,TRBJ1-1,TRBV11-2,NA,TGTGCCAGCGTCACTACCACTGAAGCTTTCTTT,CASVTTTEAFF
NA,TRBJ1-2,TRBV30,NA,TGTGCCTGGGTTGGGGGGGCAAGCGGTGGCTACACCTTC,CAWVGGASGGYTF
NA,TRBJ2-3,TRBV28,once,TGTGCCAGCAGTTTGTCCAGGGTAGGGGCACAAGATACGCAGTATTTT,CASSLSRVGAQDTQYF
TRBD1,TRBJ1-3,TRBV6-5,NA,TGTGCCAGCAGTTTAGCCGGGACAGCCGGAAACACCATATATTTT,CASSLAGTAGNTIYF
TRBD2,TRBJ2-3,TRBV19,NA,TGTGCCAGTAGTACCCAGCGGGAGGGGGATACGCAGTATTTT,CASSTQREGDTQYF
NA,TRBJ1-3,TRBV12-3/TRBV12-4,NA,TGTGCCAGCAGTTTCTACCCCGGAGACACCATATATTTT,CASSFYPGDTIYF
NA,TRBJ1-3,TRBV5-4,NA,TGTGCCAGCAGCTTGGGGCCTCCCGGGGTCGGAAACACCATATATTTT,CASSLGPPGVGNTIYF
TRBD1,TRBJ2-2,TRBV6-1,NA,TGTGCCAGCAGCGAAGCCCAGGGGGCCTTCGGGGAGCTGTTTTTT,CASSEAQGAFGELFF
TRBD1,TRBJ1-5,TRBV27,NA,TGTGCCAGCAGTTTATCCGGGACAGGTAGCAATCAGCCCCAGCATTTT,CASSLSGTGSNQPQHF
NA,TRBJ1-5,TRBV6-6,NA,TGTGCCAGCAGTTACTTAGAGAGCAATCAGCCCCAGCATTTT,CASSYLESNQPQHF
NA,TRBJ1-2,TRBV7-9,NA,TGTGCCAGCAGCTTAGCGGAGGGGATGCGGGGCTACACCTTC,CASSLAEGMRGYTF
TRBD1,TRBJ1-2,TRBV7-9,few,TGTGCCAGCAGTAGGTCGTGGCAGGGGGCTTTCGGCTACACCTTC,CASSRSWQGAFGYTF
TRBD2,TRBJ2-5,TRBV5-1,NA,TGCGCCAGCAGCCCCGGGACTACTGCCAGGGAGACCCAGTACTTC,CASSPGTTARETQYF
TRBD1,TRBJ1-3,TRBV18,few,TGTGCCAGCTCAAGTTATACAGGGGCTGGAAACACCATATATTTT,CASSSYTGAGNTIYF
NA,TRBJ2-5,TRBV19,NA,TGTGCCAGTAGTATAGGTGGCCGGGCGGGAGAGACCCAGTACTTC,CASSIGGRAGETQYF
NA,TRBJ1-2,TRBV19,few,TGTGCCAGTGGCTACTATGGCTACACCTTC,CASGYYGYTF
NA,TRBJ1-4,TRBV2,NA,TGTGCCAGCAAACTCAATCCCAGGGCCGGAAGACTGTTTTTT,CASKLNPRAGRLFF
NA,TRBJ2-5,TRBV3-1/TRBV3-2,NA,TGTGCCAGCAGCCAACAAGCGTACCAAGAGACCCAGTACTTC,CASSQQAYQETQYF
TRBD1,TRBJ2-2,TRBV2,NA,TGTGCCAGCAGCGCCGACAGGGTTGATACCGGGGAGCTGTTTTTT,CASSADRVDTGELFF
NA,TRBJ2-2,TRBV7-9,NA,TGTGCCAGCAGCTTATTCCCGGGGAGGTCGAACACCGGGGAGCTGTTTTTT,CASSLFPGRSNTGELFF
NA,TRBJ1-1,TRBV5-1,NA,TGCGCCAGCAGCGTACAGGGTATGAACACTGAAGCTTTCTTT,CASSVQGMNTEAFF
NA,TRBJ1-5,TRBV30,NA,TGTGCCTGGAGAGGGGAGGACGGGGGGCGCAATCAGCCCCAGCATTTT,CAWRGEDGGRNQPQHF
NA,TRBJ2-7,TRBV12-5,NA,TGTGCTAGTTCCCAACAGGGAAACGGATCCCACGAGCAGTACTTC,CASSQQGNGSHEQYF
TRBD1,TRBJ2-7,TRBV28,NA,TGTGCCAGCAGTCGTTCGGGACAGCCCTACGAGCAGTACTTC,CASSRSGQPYEQYF
NA,TRBJ2-2,TRBV10-3,NA,TGTGCCATCAGTCGTAACACCGGGGAGCTGTTTTTT,CAISRNTGELFF
NA,TRBJ1-2,TRBV18,NA,TGTGCCAGCTCACCTGGGCAGGTAGACAATGGCTACACCTTC,CASSPGQVDNGYTF
NA,TRBJ2-6,TRBV1,NA,TGCACCAGCAGCCAAGACCCCAGGGCTGGGGCCAACGTCCTGACTTTC,CTSSQDPRAGANVLTF
NA,TRBJ1-3,TRBV19,NA,TGTGCCAGTAGAGCCGGGAGCTCTGGAAACACCATATATTTT,CASRAGSSGNTIYF
TRBD1,TRBJ1-2,TRBV5-1,NA,TGCGCCAGCAGCTTGGACGGACAGGGGGCCAACTATGGCTACACCTTC,CASSLDGQGANYGYTF
NA,TRBJ1-1,TRBV30,NA,TGTGCCTGGACTCACGGGGGGCGAACTGAAGCTTTCTTT,CAWTHGGRTEAFF
TRBD1,TRBJ1-5,TRBV19,NA,TGTGCCAGTAGTATAACATCAGGGGGAGGTGGCAATCAGCCCCAGCATTTT,CASSITSGGGGNQPQHF